This T cell receptor beta chain was found in a study of T cell clones after liver transplantation. Turning to the study itself: Patients counted as tolerant after at least one year off all immunosuppression, enzymes not exceeding twice normal.

This CDR3 is built from 14 residues. Losses at the gene ends were 5 bases for V and 0 bases for J; bases not matched to a gene: 7. Germline V gene sequence: CDR1 GTSNPN, CDR2 SVGIG (reference sequence). About this clone itself: Different DNA sequences within this sample yield the same CDR3.

Profiling relied on immunoSEQ multiplex PCR, and the TCRdb table lists in-frame clones only, not all of them. The sample lists more than 65,000 clones, roughly 80% occurring once. The chain carries TRBV30 and TRBJ2-7, with 7 positions matching TRBD2. Sequenced here: CD4+ T cells from blood, sampled 12 months after liver transplant. The sequence was collected from a human patient who received a liver transplant. Some T cells may be the graft donor's. Here the CDR3 DNA reads TGTGCCTGGTCCCTTGGCGGGAGCTCCTACGAGCAGTACTTC. Its translation is CAWSLGGSSYEQYF.